The rows below give T cell receptor beta chains drawn from one sample of a study of T-cell memory formation after mild COVID-19. TCRdb re-derived calls from the 5' RACE reads in MiXCR, one entry per CDR3 protein. This table holds 50,000 to 70,000 distinct CDR3 sequences, less than 15% found once. Material for sequencing was PBMCs or a T cell subset sorted from them (not recorded which). The receptors derive from a man younger than 35 who had mild COVID-19 (a few samples of this study predate the infection). Cell type and time point are not known. The CDR3 runs from the conserved cysteine through the conserved F or W. Fields, in order: J gene, D gene, clone size, V gene, CDR3 DNA, CDR3 protein. The D gene is left open where the match is weak. Part of the rows lack a size; the others show once, few, many or a class for expanded clones.

TRBJ1-5 - - TRBV6-4 TGTGCCAGCAGTGACATCGGCAGGGTAGGATGCGGCAATCAGCCCCAGCATTTT CASSDIGRVGCGNQPQHF
TRBJ2-3 TRBD2 many TRBV4-3 TGCGCCAGCAGCCAAGACGCCATTCCTAGCGGGGTATACACAGATACGCAGTATTTT CASSQDAIPSGVYTDTQYF
TRBJ1-1 - few TRBV7-9 TGTGCCAGCAGCTTCGGGGAGGGATCCACTGAAGCTTTCTTT CASSFGEGSTEAFF
TRBJ2-3 TRBD1 few TRBV3-1 TGTGCCAGCAGCCAAGATTGGACAGGGAGCACAGATACGCAGTATTTT CASSQDWTGSTDTQYF
TRBJ1-2 - - TRBV10-3 TGTGCCATCAGTGATGATTGGAGAGGCTATGGCTACACCTTC CAISDDWRGYGYTF
TRBJ2-3 TRBD1 few TRBV6-2/TRBV6-3 TGTGCCAGCAGCTGGGACAGGGAGTATACAGATACGCAGTATTTT CASSWDREYTDTQYF
TRBJ1-1 - - TRBV9 TGTGCCAGCAGCCTAACCCCTGTGACGGGCGAAACTGAAGCTTTCTTT CASSLTPVTGETEAFF
TRBJ2-4 TRBD1 many TRBV5-1 TGCGCCAGCAGCTTGGAGGTCGGGACAGTTGACATTCAGTACTTC CASSLEVGTVDIQYF
TRBJ1-2 - - TRBV7-9 TGTGCCAGCAGCTTAGGACAGACTCCCCACGGCTACACCTTC CASSLGQTPHGYTF
TRBJ2-1 - few TRBV10-1 TGCGCCAGCAGTGAGTCCCGACAGGCCACCAACTACAATGAGCAGTTCTTC CASSESRQATNYNEQFF
TRBJ2-3 TRBD1 many TRBV7-9 TGTGCCAGCAGCTCGACCGGGACAGGGGGCCTCGATACGCAGTATTTT CASSSTGTGGLDTQYF
TRBJ1-2 TRBD1 few TRBV6-5 TGTGCCAGCAGTTACTCGACAGGGGGTAATGGCTACACCTTC CASSYSTGGNGYTF
TRBJ2-7 - many TRBV6-5 TGTGCCAGCAGTTACTCGCCCCGGACGGTGGTTACGGAGCAGTACTTC CASSYSPRTVVTEQYF
TRBJ1-1 - few TRBV10-1 TGCGCCAGCAGTGCGGAGCCTACGAACACTGAAGCTTTCTTT CASSAEPTNTEAFF
TRBJ2-5 - - TRBV20-1 TGCAGTGCTGAGAAAGCGGGCCAAGAGACCCAGTACTTC CSAEKAGQETQYF
TRBJ1-4 - once TRBV18 TGTGCCAGCTCACCGCAGCCAGAAAATGAAAAACTGTTTTTT CASSPQPENEKLFF
TRBJ2-5 - many TRBV20-1 TGCAGTGCTAGAGATATGACAGGTGGACAAGAGACCCAGTACTTC CSARDMTGGQETQYF
TRBJ1-2 TRBD1 few TRBV7-2 TGTGCCAGCAGCTCATCTTTGACAGGGGCGAGTGGCTACACCTTC CASSSSLTGASGYTF
TRBJ2-1 - few TRBV12-3/TRBV12-4 TGTGCCAGCAGACCGGGCCACTCCAATGAGCAGTTCTTC CASRPGHSNEQFF
TRBJ1-2 - once TRBV5-4 TGTGCCAGCAGCTTGGACGCCAATTATGGCTACACCTTC CASSLDANYGYTF
TRBJ2-1 TRBD2 - TRBV9 TGTGCCAGCAGCGTAGGGGGGGGACCAATTGAGCAGTTCTTC CASSVGGGPIEQFF
TRBJ2-3 - many TRBV9 TGTGCCAGCAGCGAGAGTGGGGCGGCAGATACGCAGTATTTT CASSESGAADTQYF
TRBJ2-3 - many TRBV7-9 TGTGCCAGCAGCTTAATGGGGGGCACAGATACGCAGTATTTT CASSLMGGTDTQYF
TRBJ2-2 - many TRBV6-5 TGTGCCAGCAGTTACTCGTCCTCGGGGCGGGAGGAGCTGTTTTTT CASSYSSSGREELFF
TRBJ1-2 - few TRBV7-2 TGTGCCAGCAGCCCGAGGAAGGGCAGTACTAACTATGGCTACACCTTC CASSPRKGSTNYGYTF
TRBJ2-5 - few TRBV20-1 TGCAGTGCTAGAGTGACAGGCGTCGAGACCCAGTACTTC CSARVTGVETQYF
TRBJ1-1 - - TRBV30 TGTGCCTGGAGTCTCACGGCGACAGCTTTCTTT CAWSLTATAFF
TRBJ1-1 TRBD1 many TRBV9 TGTGCCAGCAGCGTAGAGGACAGGGGGTGGGACACTGAAGCTTTCTTT CASSVEDRGWDTEAFF
TRBJ2-7 TRBD1 few TRBV19 TGTGCCAGTACTCGGACAGGAAACTCCTACGAGCAGTACTTC CASTRTGNSYEQYF
TRBJ2-6 - - TRBV6-5 TGTGCCAGCAGCCTAGGGCTGCATGATGCATCTGGGGCCAACGTCCTGACTTTC CASSLGLHDASGANVLTF
TRBJ1-2 TRBD1 - TRBV20-1 TGCAGTGCGGAGGACAGGATTTATGGCTACACCTTC CSAEDRIYGYTF
TRBJ2-1 - many TRBV20-1 TGCAGTGCTTCGACCTCAGCCGATGAGCAGTTCTTC CSASTSADEQFF
TRBJ1-5 - - TRBV7-3 TGTGCCAGCAGCTTAACCCCTGATCAGCCCCAGCATTTT CASSLTPDQPQHF
TRBJ1-6 - - TRBV21-1 TGTGCCAGCAGCAAGCCTCGGAAAGGGATGCATTCACCCCTCCACTTT CASSKPRKGMHSPLHF
TRBJ1-6 - - TRBV10-3 TGTGCCATCACGGGGGAGGGTAATTCACCCCTCCACTTT CAITGEGNSPLHF
TRBJ2-5 - few TRBV12-3/TRBV12-4 TGTGCCAGCACCGTCGGGGGAGAGACCCAGTACTTC CASTVGGETQYF
TRBJ1-2 TRBD1 - TRBV7-2 TGTGCCAGCACCCTCGTCGGGACAGGGGACCTATACGGCTACACCTTC CASTLVGTGDLYGYTF
TRBJ2-3 - few TRBV7-6 TGTGCCAGCAGCTTAGCCCGCTACACAGATACGCAGTATTTT CASSLARYTDTQYF
TRBJ2-2 - - TRBV7-2 TGTGCCAGCAGCTTACAGGGGTCCCGAAGGACCGGGGAGCTGTTTTTT CASSLQGSRRTGELFF
TRBJ2-7 - many TRBV6-5 TGTGCCAGCAGTCCCAACCGGGGCGGGTACGAGCAGTACTTC CASSPNRGGYEQYF
TRBJ1-1 TRBD1 - TRBV7-2 TGTGCCAGCAGCTTCTGGACAGGGGGGAGAACTGAAGCTTTCTTT CASSFWTGGRTEAFF
TRBJ2-2 - few TRBV5-6 TGTGCCAGCAGCTTGGGGGGGGGCTCCGCCGGGGAGCTGTTTTTT CASSLGGGSAGELFF
TRBJ2-7 - medium-sized TRBV4-3 TGCGCCAGCAGCCGCGGACACGGGGACCGCTCCTACGAGCAGTACTTC CASSRGHGDRSYEQYF
TRBJ1-1 - - TRBV5-1 TGCGCCAGCAGCTTGGCCTTGGGAATGCAGGGGAACACTGAAGCTTTCTTT CASSLALGMQGNTEAFF
TRBJ1-5 - few TRBV19 TGTGCCAGTAGCCCGACGGTATATAGCAATCAGCCCCAGCATTTT CASSPTVYSNQPQHF
TRBJ2-1 - few TRBV7-2 TGTGCCAGCAGCTTATGGCAGCCAAATGAGCAGTTCTTC CASSLWQPNEQFF
TRBJ2-3 - - TRBV20-1 TGCAGTGCTAGAGATCTTAAGGACAGAAGCACAGATACGCAGTATTTT CSARDLKDRSTDTQYF
TRBJ2-3 - many TRBV7-2 TGTGCCAGCAGCCTATTTCAGACTACCTCAGATACGCAGTATTTT CASSLFQTTSDTQYF
TRBJ2-6 - many TRBV4-3 TGCGCCAGCAGCCAAGATGCCGGTACCGGGGCCAACGTCCTGACTTTC CASSQDAGTGANVLTF
TRBJ1-1 - few TRBV12-3/TRBV12-4 TGTGCCAGCAGCCTCCCAGGGGACACTTTGAACACTGAAGCTTTCTTT CASSLPGDTLNTEAFF
TRBJ2-6 TRBD2 - TRBV10-3 TGTGCCATCAGTCCCGGGGGGACCTCTGGGGCCAACGTCCTGACTTTC CAISPGGTSGANVLTF
TRBJ2-5 TRBD1 few TRBV20-1 TGCAGTGCCGCAAACAGGGGGCTAGAAGAGACCCAGTACTTC CSAANRGLEETQYF
TRBJ2-5 TRBD2 many TRBV4-3 TGCGCCAGCAGCCCACAAGGACTAGCGGGGAATGGGGAGACCCAGTACTTC CASSPQGLAGNGETQYF